This T cell receptor (beta chain) was found in a study of early T cells in non-severe SARS-CoV-2 infection. The CDR3 is 13 amino acids. The V gene's germline CDR1 is WSHSY and CDR2 SAAADI. Trimming took 4 bases from V and 2 from J, leaving 9 bases between them. TCRdb re-called the 5' RACE reads through MiXCR, storing one row per CDR3 protein. Seen here are tens of thousands of distinct CDR3 sequences, 6.2% observed once, and the top ten hold roughly 3.9%. The receptor was isolated from an adult who was a healthcare worker with PCR-confirmed SARS-CoV-2 infection or an uninfected control (not recorded which). The gene calls are TRBV10-2 and TRBJ2-7; D might be TRBD1 (5 bases). Specimen: whole blood. The CDR3 nucleotides read TGCGCCAGCAGTGGCGACAGAGCCTACGAGCAGTACTTC. It is translated as CASSGDRAYEQYF.